This T cell receptor beta chain was recovered during a study of Graves' ophthalmopathy and Graves' hyperthyroidism. As the template, RNA transcripts were used to amplify TCR beta CDR3 regions. An initial RT-PCR round employing HTBI primers preceded a second-round multiplex PCR. TCRdb recomputed calls from the multiplex PCR reads with MiXCR, one row per CDR3 protein. The sample shows some 48,000 distinct CDR3 sequences, 50% of them seen only once. The germline V gene has CDR1 DFQATT and CDR2 SNEGSKA (reference sequence). This CDR3 is 12 amino acids long. V lost 0 bases, J lost 7 bases, and 0 bases stayed unmatched. This clonotype was seen only once.

The clonotype was recovered from an adult man with Graves' ophthalmopathy. Sequenced material: peripheral blood. This chain connects TRBV20-1 to TRBJ2-1; 7 positions agree with TRBD2. CDR3: CSAREAGNEQFF. DNA for the CDR3: TGCAGTGCTAGAGAAGCGGGGAATGAGCAGTTCTTC.